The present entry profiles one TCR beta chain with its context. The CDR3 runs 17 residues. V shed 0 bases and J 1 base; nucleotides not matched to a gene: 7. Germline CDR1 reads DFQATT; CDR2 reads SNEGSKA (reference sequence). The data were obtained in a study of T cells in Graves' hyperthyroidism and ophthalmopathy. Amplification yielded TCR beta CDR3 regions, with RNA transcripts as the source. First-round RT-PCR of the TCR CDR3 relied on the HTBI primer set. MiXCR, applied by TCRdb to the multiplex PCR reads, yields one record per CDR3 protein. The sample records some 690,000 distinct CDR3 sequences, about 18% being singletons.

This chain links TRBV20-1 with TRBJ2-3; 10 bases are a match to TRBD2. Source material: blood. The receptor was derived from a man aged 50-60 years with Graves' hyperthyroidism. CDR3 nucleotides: TGCAGTGCTAGAGATAGGAGCGGGGGGGGGGGCACAGATACGCAGTATTTT. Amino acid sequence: CSARDRSGGGGTDTQYF.